The 10 T cell receptor beta chains below all came from one sample that was sequenced in a study of blood T cell repertoires in COVID-19. Using immunoSEQ multiplex PCR, the repertoire was profiled, and TCRdb retains in-frame clones only, with some absent. The data show 200,000 to 300,000 clones, approximately 86% seen once. The sample comprised peripheral blood. These receptor sequences come from a man aged 55 to 70 who had recovered from COVID-19.

In nucleotides, the CDR3 is TGTGCCAGCAGGGGTTACAGGGAGTCTGAAGCTTTCTTT. It yields the protein CASRGYRESEAFF. The chain combines TRBV4-2 with TRBJ1-1; the D gene is possibly TRBD1 (6 bases). The germline V and J ends were trimmed by 6 bases and 6 bases, with 14 bases remaining between them. Germline V gene data show CDR1 as LGHNA and CDR2 as YNFKEQ. CDR3 length: 13 residues.

In this sample, this clone turned up once. The chain couples TRBV7-9 to TRBJ1-3; D may be TRBD1 (6 bases). CDR1 is SEHNR, CDR2 FQNEAQ, per germline (reference sequence). The CDR3 runs 15 residues. The V and J ends lost 8 bases and 0 bases respectively, with 14 bases between them. CDR3 nucleotide sequence: TGTGCCAGCGGGGTACAGGGTTTCTCTGGAAACACCATATATTTT. It is translated as CASGVQGFSGNTIYF. The full variable domain, in which reference TRBV7-9 and TRBJ1-3 provide the parts outside the CDR3, is DTGVSQNPRHKITKRGQNVTFRCDPISEHNRLYWYRQTLGQGPEFLTYFQNEAQLEKSRLLSDRFSAERPKGSFSTLEIQRTEQGDSAMYLCASGVQGFSGNTIYFGEGSWLTVV.

The chain links TRBV19 to TRBJ2-7; 7 bases fit TRBD2. This CDR3 comprises 9 residues. Per the germline V gene, CDR1 is LNHDA and CDR2 is SQIVND (reference sequence). With V trimmed by 7 bases and J by 13 bases, 4 bases remained unmatched. CDR3 sequence (DNA): TGTGCCAGTAAGCGGGGTGGATACTTC. As protein: CASKRGGYF.

The chain carries TRBV2 and TRBJ1-6; D is possibly TRBD1 (6 bases). The CDR3 sequence is 15 residues long. Germline V gene sequence: CDR1 SNHLY, CDR2 FYNNEI. V shed 3 bases and J shed 9 bases, with 15 bases lying between them. The CDR3 coding sequence is TGTGCCAGCAGTGATAACCCGGGACAAGGTTCACCCCTCCACTTT. Protein sequence: CASSDNPGQGSPLHF.

This clone was seen once. The chain employs TRBV5-6 and TRBJ1-3; the D is unclear. Per the germline V gene, CDR1 is SGHDT and CDR2 is YYEEEE. There are 13 residues in the CDR3. Trimming took 7 bases from V and 0 from J, leaving 8 bases between them. The CDR3 sequence is CASDMYSGNTIYF. The DNA for the CDR3 is TGTGCCAGCGACATGTACTCTGGAAACACCATATATTTT. The full variable domain, its missing parts supplied by reference TRBV5-6 and TRBJ1-3, is DAGVTQSPTHLIKTRGQQVTLRCSPKSGHDTVSWYQQALGQGPQFIFQYYEEEERQRGNFPDRFSGHQFPNYSSELNVNALLLGDSALYLCASDMYSGNTIYFGEGSWLTVV.

The rearrangement joins TRBV15 to TRBJ2-3; the match to TRBD1 covers 9 bases. CDR1 and CDR2 (germline): LNHNV, YYDKDF (reference sequence). The CDR3 is made up of 17 amino acids. Germline trimming cut 0 bases from V and 2 bases from J; bases unmatched to any gene: 6. CDR3 loop: CATSRDRGTGYTDTQYF. The CDR3 coding sequence is TGTGCCACCAGCAGAGATCGGGGGACAGGGTACACAGATACGCAGTATTTT. The full variable domain, with the rest looked up from reference TRBV15 and TRBJ2-3, is DAMVIQNPRYQVTQFGKPVTLSCSQTLNHNVMYWYQQKSSQAPKLLFHYYDKDFNNEADTPDNFQSRRPNTSFCFLDIRSPGLGDTAMYLCATSRDRGTGYTDTQYFGPGTRLTVL.

This chain connects TRBV3-1 (or the pseudogene TRBV3-2) to TRBJ2-7; TRBD2 matches at 8 bases. The CDR3 sequence is 14 residues long. V gave up 11 bases and J gave up 1 base; unmatched junction bases: 10. Germline CDR1 reads LGHDT; CDR2 reads YNNKEL (reference sequence). The CDR3 region has the DNA TGTGCCGCCGCCCAACGGGGGGGATCCTACGAGCAGTACTTC. It specifies CAAAQRGGSYEQYF.

This clone was counted only a few times. The rearrangement uses TRBV4-1 and TRBJ1-5; perhaps TRBD1 as D (5 bases). Between the trimmed V and J ends, which lost 3 bases and 2 bases, there was a span of 8 bases. The CDR3 spans 14 residues. Germline lookup yields CDR1 MGHRA and CDR2 YSYEKL. DNA for the CDR3: TGCGCCAGCAGCCAGACAGTCGGCAATCAGCCCCAGCATTTT. Translation gives CASSQTVGNQPQHF.

The V call is TRBV6-5, the J call TRBJ2-4; 11 bases match TRBD2. V shed 6 bases, J shed 4 bases, and the junction held 5 bases outside the gene matches. The CDR3 is 15 amino acids. Germline CDR1 reads MNHEY; CDR2 reads SVGAGI. DNA for the CDR3: TGTGCCAGCAGCAAGATAGCGGGGGGGAAAAACATTCAGTACTTC. It yields the protein CASSKIAGGKNIQYF.

The rearrangement links TRBV6-5 to TRBJ2-3, with 9 positions matching TRBD2. CDR1 is MNHEY and CDR2 is SVGAGI in the germline V gene. The V gene end was trimmed by 4 bases and the J gene end by 1 base; junction bases not matched to a gene: 0. The CDR3 extends over 14 amino acids. DNA of the CDR3: TGTGCCAGCAGTTCTAGCGGGGGCACAGATACGCAGTATTTT. It translates to CASSSSGGTDTQYF.